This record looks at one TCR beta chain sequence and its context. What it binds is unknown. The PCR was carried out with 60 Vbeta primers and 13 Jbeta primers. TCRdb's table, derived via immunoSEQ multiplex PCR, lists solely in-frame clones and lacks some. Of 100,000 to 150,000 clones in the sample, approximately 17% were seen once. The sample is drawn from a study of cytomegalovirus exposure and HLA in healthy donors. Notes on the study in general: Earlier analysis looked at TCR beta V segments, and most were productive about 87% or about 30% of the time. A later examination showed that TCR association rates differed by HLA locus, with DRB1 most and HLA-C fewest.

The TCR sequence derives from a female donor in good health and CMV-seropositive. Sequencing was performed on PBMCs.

The CDR3 DNA is TGTGCCAGCAGCTTAGATTGGGCGATATGGGGGGAATTCCATGGCTACACCTTC. This sequence encodes CASSLDWAIWGEFHGYTF. The chain links TRBV11-2 to TRBJ1-2; perhaps TRBD1 as D (5 bases). Between the trimmed V and J ends, which lost 0 bases and 6 bases, there was a span of 23 bases. This CDR3 is built from 18 residues. Germline V CDR1 and CDR2: SGHAT, FQNNGV.